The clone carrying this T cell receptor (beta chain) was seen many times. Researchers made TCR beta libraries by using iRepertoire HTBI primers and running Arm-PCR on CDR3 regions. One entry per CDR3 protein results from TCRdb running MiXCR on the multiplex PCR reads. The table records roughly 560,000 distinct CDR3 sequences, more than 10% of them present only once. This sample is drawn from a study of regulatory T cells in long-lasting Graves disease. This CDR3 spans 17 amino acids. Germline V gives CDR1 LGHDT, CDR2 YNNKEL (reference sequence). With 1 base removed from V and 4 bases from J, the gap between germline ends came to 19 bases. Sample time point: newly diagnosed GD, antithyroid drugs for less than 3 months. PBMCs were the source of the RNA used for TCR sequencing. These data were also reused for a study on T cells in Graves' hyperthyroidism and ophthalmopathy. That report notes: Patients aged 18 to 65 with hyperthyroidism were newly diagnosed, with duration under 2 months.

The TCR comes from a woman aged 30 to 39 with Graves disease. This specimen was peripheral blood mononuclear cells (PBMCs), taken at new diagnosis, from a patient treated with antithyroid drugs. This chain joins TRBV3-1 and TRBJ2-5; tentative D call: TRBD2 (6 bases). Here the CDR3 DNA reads TGTGCCAGCAGCCAAGCCTCGGGACTTACCCGAGGAGAGACCCAGTACTTC. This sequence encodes CASSQASGLTRGETQYF.